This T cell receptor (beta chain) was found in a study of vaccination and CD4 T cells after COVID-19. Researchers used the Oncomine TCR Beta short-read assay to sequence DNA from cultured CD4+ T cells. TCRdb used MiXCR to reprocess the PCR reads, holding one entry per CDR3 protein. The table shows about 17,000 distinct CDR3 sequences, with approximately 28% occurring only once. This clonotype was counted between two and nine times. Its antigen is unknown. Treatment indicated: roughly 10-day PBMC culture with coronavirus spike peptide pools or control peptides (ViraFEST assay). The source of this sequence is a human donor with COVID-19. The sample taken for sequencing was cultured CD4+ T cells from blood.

CDR3 region: CASRSPQGPTDGYTF. CDR3 nucleotides: TGTGCCAGCAGATCCCCACAGGGGCCAACCGATGGCTACACCTTC. This rearrangement joins TRBV27 to TRBJ1-2, with 7 nucleotides matching TRBD1. CDR3 length equals 15 residues. The V segment lost 6 bases and the J segment 6 bases; nucleotides outside the gene matches: 13. The germline gives CDR1 MNHEY, CDR2 SMNVEV (reference sequence).